The clone carrying this TCR beta chain has just one count. CDR3 length equals 14 residues. Trimming took off 4 bases at V and 8 bases at J, with 17 bases between the two ends. CDR1 and CDR2 (germline): MNHEY, SVGAGI. This sample is drawn from a study of blood T cell repertoires in COVID-19. Study-wide background: Samples taken during acute and convalescent COVID-19 were collected in the United States, Italy and Spain. PBMCs, B-cell-depleted T cells, or T cells provided the cDNA or gDNA that made up the material.

How the authors handled the data: Scientists estimated how many nucleated cells there were by amplifying reference gene primers. Sequenced by immunoSEQ multiplex PCR; TCRdb stores in-frame clones only, minus some. V and J calls and clone size are given by that table; D and trimming were obtained from the DNA. This table has almost 100,000 clones, 86% appearing once. Sequencing used peripheral blood. The chain couples TRBV6-5 to TRBJ1-2, with a possible D match to TRBD1 (6 bases). This clonotype was sampled from a man aged 50 to 59 with acute or convalescent COVID-19. The CDR3 DNA sequence: TGTGCCAGCAGTTTGGGAGCGGGGACACGGGGCTACACCTTC. Protein product: CASSLGAGTRGYTF.